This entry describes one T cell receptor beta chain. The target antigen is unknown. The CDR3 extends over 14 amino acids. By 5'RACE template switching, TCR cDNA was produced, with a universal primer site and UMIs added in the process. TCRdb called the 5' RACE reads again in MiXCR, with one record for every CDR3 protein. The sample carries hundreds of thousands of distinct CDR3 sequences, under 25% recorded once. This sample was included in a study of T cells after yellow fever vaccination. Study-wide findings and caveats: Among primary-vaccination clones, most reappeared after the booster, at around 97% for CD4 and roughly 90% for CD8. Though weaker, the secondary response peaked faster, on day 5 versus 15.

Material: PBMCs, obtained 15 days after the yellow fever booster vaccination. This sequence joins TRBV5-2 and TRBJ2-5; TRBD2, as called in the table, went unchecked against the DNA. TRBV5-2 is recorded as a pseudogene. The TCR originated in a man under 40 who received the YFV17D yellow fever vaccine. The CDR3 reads CASTLSGSIETQYF. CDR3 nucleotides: TGTGCCAGCACCCTAAGCGGGAGTATCGAGACCCAGTACTTC.